This TCR beta chain was found in a study of OX40 agonist ivuxolimab in advanced cancers. Turning to the study itself: Prior anti-PD-1, anti-PD-L1 or anti-CTLA-4 therapy did not bar entry, and less than 50% had some. Whole-study results and caveats: In the 0.1-3.0 mg/kg groups, partial responders showed among the lowest expansion.

Blood sampling took place at baseline, cycle 4 day 1, and cycle 7 day 1. This CDR3 spans 13 amino acids. Deletions cut 7 bases from V and 7 bases from J, with 16 bases between. From germline, CDR1 is MDHEN and CDR2 SYDVKM. Sequencing used immunoSEQ multiplex PCR; TCRdb keeps in-frame clones, though not all of them. The data contain 67,000 or so clones, 70% to 90% of them singletons. For this clone: The antigen is unknown.

The chain has TRBV28 and TRBJ1-2, with D possibly being TRBD1 (5 bases). The sequence derives from an adult with an advanced solid tumor such as melanoma, head and neck, liver or kidney cancer. The input for sequencing was CD4+ or CD8+ T cells sorted from blood, taken in a trial of the OX40 agonist ivuxolimab. The CDR3 here is CASKNRGGVGYTF. The CDR3 coding sequence is TGTGCCAGCAAGAACCGGGGAGGGGTTGGCTACACCTTC.